Presented here are 28 T cell receptor beta chains from one specimen sequenced in a study of blood T cell repertoires in COVID-19. Assay used: immunoSEQ multiplex PCR; TCRdb lists only in-frame clones, some missing. The table lists approximately 300,000 clones, about 89% of them singletons. The sequenced sample consisted of PBMCs or T cells enriched from blood (not recorded which). The receptors here all came from a man in his 60s who had recovered from COVID-19.

The V gene is TRBV9, the J gene TRBJ2-1; D perhaps matches TRBD2 (6 bases). There are 15 residues in the CDR3. The V gene lost 3 bases and the J gene lost 5 bases, with 15 bases spanning the gap. Looked up from germline, CDR1 is SGDLS and CDR2 is YYNGEE. This chain's CDR3 is CASSAYPTSDNEQFF. CDR3 nucleotide sequence: TGTGCCAGCAGCGCTTACCCGACTAGTGACAATGAGCAGTTCTTC. The whole variable domain, filled in from reference TRBV9 and TRBJ2-1, reads DSGVTQTPKHLITATGQRVTLRCSPRSGDLSVYWYQQSLDQGLQFLIQYYNGEERAKGNILERFSAQQFPDLHSELNLSSLELGDSALYFCASSAYPTSDNEQFFGPGTRLTVL.

The chain is built from TRBV29-1 and TRBJ1-4; 8 nucleotides line up with TRBD1. The CDR3 sequence is 15 residues long. CDR1 and CDR2 (germline): SQVTM, ANQGSEA. With V trimmed by 4 bases and J by 5 bases, 9 bases remained unmatched. CDR3 nucleotide sequence: TGCAGCGTTGGGGCTTCAGGGGGCTTGAATGAAAAACTGTTTTTT. Its protein product is CSVGASGGLNEKLFF.

In its sample, this clone was seen once. The chain is built from TRBV29-1 and TRBJ2-7; possibly TRBD2 for D (6 bases). Trimming removed 2 bases at V and 9 bases at J, with 8 bases between. Germline CDR1 SQVTM, CDR2 ANQGSEA. CDR3 length: 10 residues. The DNA of the CDR3 is TGCAGCGTTGAATTGGGAGGGCAGTACTTC. Translation gives CSVELGGQYF.

V is TRBV2 and J is TRBJ1-2, with 7 bases that match TRBD1. This CDR3 has 15 amino acids. Germline V CDR1 and CDR2: SNHLY, FYNNEI. V lost 2 bases and J lost 8; bases outside the gene matches: 11. CDR3 in amino acids: CASSETGGDRAGYTF. The CDR3 bases are TGTGCCAGCAGTGAAACCGGGGGCGACAGGGCCGGCTACACCTTC.

The chain couples TRBV18 to TRBJ1-1, with D unresolved. Trimming removed 2 bases at V and 4 bases at J, with 11 bases between. CDR3 length: 14 amino acids. The germline CDR1 and CDR2 sequences are KGHSH and LQKENI. The CDR3 nucleotides are TGTGCCAGCTCACCAAAGCTTCCGGGCACTGAAGCTTTCTTT. This sequence encodes CASSPKLPGTEAFF. Full variable domain (missing parts from reference TRBV18 and TRBJ1-1): NAGVMQNPRHLVRRRGQEARLRCSPMKGHSHVYWYRQLPEEGLKFMVYLQKENIIDESGMPKERFSAEFPKEGPSILRIQQVVRGDSAAYFCASSPKLPGTEAFFGQGTRLTVV.

This clone is a singleton in its sample. This chain uses TRBV4-2 with TRBJ2-7; 7 nucleotides line up with TRBD1. The CDR3 covers 13 residues. V shed 4 bases and J 6 bases; nucleotides not matched to a gene: 6. Germline V gene sequence: CDR1 LGHNA, CDR2 YNFKEQ. CDR3 loop: CASSLAHRGEQYF. CDR3 DNA: TGTGCCAGCAGCCTAGCCCACAGGGGCGAGCAGTACTTC.

This rearrangement joins TRBV7-3 to TRBJ2-3, with D possibly being TRBD2 (6 bases). V lost 5 bases and J 4 bases, leaving 16 bases between the germline ends. Germline values: CDR1 SGHTA, CDR2 FQGTGA. The CDR3 consists of 15 residues. Here the CDR3 DNA reads TGTGCCAGCAGCCCAACGGGGGTCCCGGCAGATACGCAGTATTTT. This codes for CASSPTGVPADTQYF.

In regard to this clone: The sample contains more than one DNA sequence encoding this CDR3. This rearrangement joins TRBV9 to TRBJ2-7; 9 nucleotides match TRBD2. This CDR3 spans 15 amino acids. Germline lookup yields CDR1 SGDLS and CDR2 YYNGEE. V was pared by 0 bases and J by 2 bases, with 3 bases of the junction left unmatched. CDR3: CASSVGLAETYEQYF. CDR3 sequence (DNA): TGTGCCAGCAGCGTAGGACTAGCGGAAACCTACGAGCAGTACTTC.

This chain connects TRBV25-1 to TRBJ2-1; D not certain. V lost 8 bases and J 3 bases, leaving 8 bases between the germline ends. The CDR3 loop spans 12 amino acids. CDR1 and CDR2 from the germline V gene are MGHDK and SYGVNS. The CDR3 region has the DNA TGTGCCAGCTACTCAGGCTACAATGAGCAGTTCTTC. This translates into CASYSGYNEQFF. The complete variable domain, with remaining parts taken from reference TRBV25-1 and TRBJ2-1, reads EADIYQTPRYLVIGTGKKITLECSQTMGHDKMYWYQQDPGMELHLIHYSYGVNSTEKGDLSSESTVSRIRTEHFPLTLESARPSHTSQYLCASYSGYNEQFFGPGTRLTVL.

This chain connects TRBV5-1 to TRBJ2-5; TRBD1 is a possible D gene (6 bases). CDR3 length equals 14 residues. Germline CDR1 is SGHRS and CDR2 is YFSETQ. Trimming took 4 bases from V and 3 from J, leaving 13 bases between them. CDR3 amino acids: CASSKDSLEETQYF. The DNA for the CDR3 is TGCGCCAGCAGCAAGGACAGTCTGGAAGAGACCCAGTACTTC.

This clone was observed once. The J gene is TRBJ1-4, the V gene TRBV7-2; D is possibly TRBD1 (6 bases). V lost 1 base and J 8 bases, leaving 11 bases between the germline ends. This CDR3 is 14 amino acids long. CDR1 is SGHTA, CDR2 FQGNSA, per germline. CDR3 region: CASSLVQGTEKLFF. CDR3 sequence (DNA): TGTGCCAGCAGCTTAGTACAGGGCACCGAAAAACTGTTTTTT.

The chain is built from TRBV6-2 or TRBV6-3 and TRBJ2-7, with D possibly TRBD2 on 6 matching bases. The V end lost 2 bases, the J end lost 3 bases, and 14 bases lay between the germline ends. Looked up from germline, CDR1 is MNHEY and CDR2 is SVGEGT. This CDR3 has 15 amino acids. This CDR3 is CASSYGLARDYEQYF. The CDR3 nucleotides are TGTGCCAGCAGTTACGGGCTAGCGAGGGACTACGAGCAGTACTTC.

The chain joins TRBV3-1 (or the pseudogene TRBV3-2) to TRBJ2-7, with D perhaps TRBD1 (5 bases). Germline-derived CDR1 and CDR2 are LGHDT and YNNKEL (reference sequence). V lost 0 bases and J lost 4, with 13 bases in between. CDR3 length: 15 amino acids. The CDR3 DNA follows: TGTGCCAGCAGCCAAGAAAAGGGCAGGGTTTACGAGCAGTACTTC. It yields the protein CASSQEKGRVYEQYF.

The count of this clone is one. The rearrangement joins TRBV7-8 to TRBJ2-2; 9 bases map to TRBD2. This CDR3 comprises 17 residues. CDR1 is SGHVS, CDR2 FQNEAQ, per germline. The V segment lost 5 bases and the J segment 0 bases; nucleotides outside the gene matches: 7. CDR3 in amino acids: CASSSPGLATNTGELFF. CDR3 sequence (DNA): TGTGCCAGCAGCAGCCCAGGACTAGCGACGAACACCGGGGAGCTGTTTTTT.

V and J are TRBV4-1 and TRBJ2-5; 7 nucleotides align to TRBD1. The CDR3 loop spans 15 amino acids. The V segment lost 0 bases and the J segment 5 bases; nucleotides outside the gene matches: 6. Germline V lookup: CDR1 MGHRA, CDR2 YSYEKL. Here the CDR3 DNA reads TGCGCCAGCAGCCAAGATACCACAGGGGAGGAGACCCAGTACTTC. Its protein is CASSQDTTGEETQYF.

CDR3 amino acids: CASSYLTGTGLSNEQFF. CDR3 DNA sequence: TGTGCCAGCAGCTACTTAACCGGGACAGGTCTTTCCAATGAGCAGTTCTTC. This sequence joins TRBV7-9 and TRBJ2-1; 8 nucleotides match TRBD1. CDR3 length: 17 residues. V gave up 4 bases and J gave up 6 bases; unmatched junction bases: 14. Looked up from germline, CDR1 is SEHNR and CDR2 is FQNEAQ (reference sequence).

The chain carries TRBV28 and TRBJ1-5; D unresolved. V lost 4 bases and J lost 2, with 9 bases in between. The CDR3 runs to 14 residues. The germline V gene encodes CDR1 MDHEN and CDR2 SYDVKM. The chain's CDR3 is CASSSGVGNQPQHF. The CDR3 DNA reads as TGTGCCAGCAGTTCCGGGGTAGGCAATCAGCCCCAGCATTTT.

The rearrangement uses TRBV28 and TRBJ1-1; D may be TRBD1 (5 bases). The germline V gene has CDR1 MDHEN and CDR2 SYDVKM. Trimming removed 2 bases at V and 12 bases at J, with 13 bases between. The CDR3 totals 12 residues. The CDR3 spells CASSLGQGRTFF. In DNA, the CDR3 is TGTGCCAGCAGTTTAGGGCAGGGAAGGACTTTCTTT. Full variable domain (missing parts from reference TRBV28 and TRBJ1-1): DVKVTQSSRYLVKRTGEKVFLECVQDMDHENMFWYRQDPGLGLRLIYFSYDVKMKEKGDIPEGYSVSREKKERFSLILESASTNQTSMYLCASSLGQGRTFFGQGTRLTVV.

V is TRBV25-1 and J is TRBJ1-6, with D tentatively TRBD1 (6 bases). CDR1 and CDR2 (germline): MGHDK, SYGVNS. The CDR3 is 13 residues long. Trimming left V 5 bases short and J 6 bases short, with 8 bases between. CDR3 residues: CASSPQGNSPLHF. The CDR3 DNA sequence: TGTGCCAGCAGTCCACAGGGTAATTCACCCCTCCACTTT.

The rearrangement links TRBV5-4 to TRBJ2-3, with 13 bases matching TRBD2. The CDR3 is 17 amino acids. The V gene end was trimmed by 4 bases and the J gene end by 5 bases; junction bases not matched to a gene: 10. In germline, CDR1 is SGHNT, CDR2 YYREEE (reference sequence). DNA for the CDR3: TGTGCCAGCAGCACAAAAGGACTAGCGGGAGCGCTAGATACGCAGTATTTT. Amino acids: CASSTKGLAGALDTQYF.

This chain links TRBV30 with TRBJ2-7, with TRBD2 as a possible D gene (6 bases). Deletions cut 1 base from V and 6 bases from J, with 16 bases between. CDR3 size: 14 residues. Per the germline V gene, CDR1 is GTSNPN and CDR2 is SVGIG (reference sequence). Here the CDR3 reads CAWSGGLTTGEQYF. In DNA form, the CDR3 reads TGTGCCTGGAGTGGGGGACTCACCACCGGCGAGCAGTACTTC.

The V call is TRBV6-5, the J call TRBJ2-5; perhaps TRBD1 as D (6 bases). This CDR3 region has 14 residues. Germline V gene data show CDR1 as MNHEY and CDR2 as SVGAGI. Trimming removed 0 bases at V and 2 bases at J, with 7 bases between. This CDR3 is CASSYSQGQETQYF. The CDR3 bases are TGTGCCAGCAGTTACTCTCAGGGGCAAGAGACCCAGTACTTC.

The chain couples TRBV5-1 to TRBJ2-5, with 8 bases aligning to TRBD1. The CDR3 has 13 amino acids. Germline CDR1 is SGHRS and CDR2 is YFSETQ. J gave up 5 bases and V 3 bases, and 3 bases lay outside the gene matches. CDR3 protein: CASSWTGSETQYF. The CDR3 DNA is TGCGCCAGCAGCTGGACAGGGTCGGAGACCCAGTACTTC.

V gene TRBV29-1 combines with J gene TRBJ2-7; 7 bases map to TRBD2. The germline V gene has CDR1 SQVTM and CDR2 ANQGSEA. CDR3 size: 14 residues. The V gene end was trimmed by 7 bases and the J gene end by 0 bases; junction bases not matched to a gene: 9. The CDR3 protein is CSAGNPGGSYEQYF. The CDR3 DNA follows: TGCAGCGCCGGGAACCCGGGAGGCTCCTACGAGCAGTACTTC.

V gene TRBV2 combines with J gene TRBJ2-2; 12 bases align to TRBD2. The CDR3 is 17 residues long. Trimming took 8 bases from V and 2 from J; bases not matched to a gene: 9. In germline, CDR1 is SNHLY, CDR2 FYNNEI. CDR3 DNA sequence: TGTGCCAGCCGGACGCTAGCGGGAGGGGAAAACACCGGGGAGCTGTTTTTT. Its translation: CASRTLAGGENTGELFF.

V gene TRBV2 combines with J gene TRBJ1-1; D might be TRBD1 (6 bases). Germline CDR1 and CDR2: SNHLY and FYNNEI. This CDR3 has 14 amino acids. V lost 8 bases and J 3 bases, leaving 16 bases between the germline ends. CDR3: CASSYRATDTEAFF. In nucleotides, the CDR3 is TGTGCCAGCTCCTACAGGGCCACCGACACTGAAGCTTTCTTT.

The chain carries TRBV6-5 and TRBJ1-2; D is perhaps TRBD1 (6 bases). Germline V gene lookup returns CDR1 MNHEY and CDR2 SVGAGI. V lost 6 bases, J lost 2 bases, and 10 bases lay in between. The CDR3 length is 13 residues. CDR3 bases: TGTGCCAGCAGACGAGGACAGAACTATGGCTACACCTTC. This gives the protein CASRRGQNYGYTF.

The J gene is TRBJ1-1, the V gene TRBV5-4, with D possibly being TRBD1 (5 bases). Trimming removed 4 bases from V and 3 bases from J, with 10 bases in between. CDR1 is SGHNT and CDR2 is YYREEE in the germline V gene (reference sequence). CDR3 length: 13 amino acids. DNA of the CDR3: TGTGCCAGCAGCATAATACAGGACACTGAAGCTTTCTTT. This translates into CASSIIQDTEAFF.